Sequencing of this T cell receptor (beta chain) was carried out in a study of OX40 agonist ivuxolimab in advanced cancers. Germline assignment: CDR1 LNHDA and CDR2 SQIVND (reference sequence). The CDR3 is made up of 14 amino acids. Deletions cut 7 bases from V and 4 bases from J, with 14 bases between. This clone was counted a single time. The antigen is unknown. Study-level findings and limits: People who partly responded at 0.1-3.0 mg/kg had some of the least clonal expansion seen.

Profiled with immunoSEQ multiplex PCR; TCRdb holds only in-frame clones, not every one. The sample includes about 26,000 clones, 75% to 90% of them seen just once. The receptor's source is an adult with an advanced solid tumor such as melanoma, head and neck, liver or kidney cancer. This specimen consisted of CD4+ or CD8+ T cells sorted from blood, obtained in a trial of the OX40 agonist ivuxolimab. The chain carries TRBV19 and TRBJ1-5, with a possible D match to TRBD1 (5 bases). The CDR3 spells CASKDIVSNQPQHF. The CDR3 bases are TGTGCCAGTAAGGACATTGTCTCGAATCAGCCCCAGCATTTT.